Below, 14 T cell receptor beta chains from the same sample are listed, as sequenced in a study of blood T cell repertoires in COVID-19. Data came from immunoSEQ multiplex PCR; TCRdb stores just in-frame clones and leaves some out. The sample contains 200,000 to 300,000 clones, approximately 83% of which appear only once. The sequenced sample consisted of PBMCs or T cells enriched from blood (not recorded which). These receptor sequences come from a woman aged 40 to 49 who had been exposed to COVID-19.

This rearrangement joins TRBV7-9 to TRBJ2-6, with D uncertain. This CDR3 has 16 amino acids. The germline V gene has CDR1 SEHNR and CDR2 FQNEAQ (reference sequence). V lost 1 base and J lost 0, with 7 bases in between. Written as DNA, the CDR3 is TGTGCCAGCAGCTTAGGGAGTACCTCTGGGGCCAACGTCCTGACTTTC. Translated, it gives CASSLGSTSGANVLTF.

The CDR3 here is CASSLYPGQGYEQYF. The CDR3 DNA reads TGTGCCAGCAGTTTATACCCGGGACAGGGTTACGAGCAGTACTTC. The chain carries TRBV28 and TRBJ2-7; TRBD1 agrees at 9 bases. This CDR3 spans 15 amino acids. Losses at the gene ends were 1 base for V and 4 bases for J; bases not matched to a gene: 5. Germline V gene sequence: CDR1 MDHEN, CDR2 SYDVKM.

The rearrangement uses TRBV12-3 or TRBV12-4 and TRBJ2-1; no clear D. V lost 3 bases to trimming and J lost 9 bases, with 6 bases between them. CDR3 length: 11 residues. The chain's CDR3 is CASSLGFEQFF. The CDR3 DNA is TGTGCCAGCAGTTTGGGCTTTGAGCAGTTCTTC.

The chain couples TRBV18 to TRBJ2-7, with 9 positions matching TRBD1. Germline trimming cut 2 bases from V and 4 bases from J; bases unmatched to any gene: 9. Germline V gene lookup returns CDR1 KGHSH and CDR2 LQKENI. The CDR3 runs to 16 residues. The CDR3 is CASSPGPQGAGYEQYF. The CDR3 DNA reads TGTGCCAGCTCACCAGGGCCACAGGGGGCAGGGTACGAGCAGTACTTC.

In this sample, this clone turned up a few times. V gene TRBV9 combines with J gene TRBJ2-5; possible D gene TRBD2, 7 bases. V shed 5 bases and J shed 4 bases, with 15 bases lying between them. Germline values: CDR1 SGDLS, CDR2 YYNGEE. CDR3 length: 14 amino acids. CDR3 sequence reads: CASSGGADGETQYF. Here the CDR3 DNA reads TGTGCCAGCAGTGGGGGGGCCGATGGAGAGACCCAGTACTTC.

The J gene is TRBJ1-4, the V gene TRBV3-1 (or the pseudogene TRBV3-2); no firm D call. Trimming left V 1 base short and J 8 bases short, with 11 bases between. Per the germline V gene, CDR1 is LGHDT and CDR2 is YNNKEL (reference sequence). The CDR3 is 14 amino acids. The CDR3 is CASSQGPPWEKLFF. The CDR3 DNA sequence: TGTGCCAGCAGCCAAGGGCCCCCCTGGGAAAAACTGTTTTTT.

The V gene is TRBV7-3, the J gene TRBJ2-2; weak D call: TRBD1 (5 bases). This CDR3 is 14 amino acids long. V lost 5 bases, J lost 4 bases, and 11 bases lay in between. CDR1 is SGHTA and CDR2 is FQGTGA in the germline V gene. This chain's CDR3 is CASSLQGFTGELFF. Here the CDR3 DNA reads TGTGCCAGCAGCCTTCAGGGATTCACCGGGGAGCTGTTTTTT. The full variable domain, rest sourced from reference TRBV7-3 and TRBJ2-2, is GAGVSQTPSNKVTEKGKYVELRCDPISGHTALYWYRQSLGQGPEFLIYFQGTGAADDSGLPNDRFFAVRPEGSVSTLKIQRTERGDSAVYLCASSLQGFTGELFFGEGSRLTVL.

The gene calls are TRBV7-2 and TRBJ1-5; D perhaps matches TRBD1 (6 bases). The V and J ends lost 2 bases and 6 bases respectively, with 23 bases between them. The CDR3 has 18 residues. The germline V gene encodes CDR1 SGHTA and CDR2 FQGNSA. CDR3 in amino acids: CASSLRKGGPSVSQPQHF. CDR3 in DNA: TGTGCCAGCAGCTTAAGAAAGGGGGGGCCATCGGTGAGTCAGCCCCAGCATTTT.

The chain links TRBV19 to TRBJ1-2; 7 bases align to TRBD1. V lost 4 bases to trimming and J lost 7 bases; unmatched junction nucleotides: 9. In germline, CDR1 is LNHDA, CDR2 SQIVND (reference sequence). This CDR3 is built from 14 residues. CDR3 sequence (DNA): TGTGCCAGTAGTACGGACAGGATTATAGGTGGCTACACCTTC. Protein: CASSTDRIIGGYTF.

J is TRBJ1-2 and V is TRBV19; D is undetermined. Germline V lookup: CDR1 LNHDA, CDR2 SQIVND (reference sequence). The CDR3 is made up of 13 amino acids. Trimming removed 6 bases at V and 5 bases at J, with 13 bases between. DNA for the CDR3: TGTGCCAGTAGGGGGTCGGGGTATTATGGCTACACCTTC. Its translation is CASRGSGYYGYTF.

This chain uses TRBV28 with TRBJ2-7; D may be TRBD1 (5 bases). The germline V gene encodes CDR1 MDHEN and CDR2 SYDVKM. The CDR3 length is 15 residues. V lost 6 bases and J 6 bases, leaving 21 bases between the germline ends. In DNA, the CDR3 is TGTGCCAGCAGAGCCCCCCGTGGGCAGGGAAGCGAGCAGTACTTC. Translating gives CASRAPRGQGSEQYF.

The V and J genes are TRBV27 and TRBJ2-1; possible D gene TRBD2, 6 bases. V dropped 2 bases and J dropped 7 bases, with 9 bases sitting between them. This CDR3 is 13 amino acids long. Germline loops: CDR1 MNHEY, CDR2 SMNVEV (reference sequence). The CDR3 sequence is CASSLRGWNEQFF. CDR3 DNA sequence: TGTGCCAGCAGTTTACGGGGGTGGAATGAGCAGTTCTTC.

The chain links TRBV2 to TRBJ1-6; 8 positions match TRBD1. Losses at the gene ends were 3 bases for V and 6 bases for J; bases not matched to a gene: 4. This CDR3 contains 15 residues. In germline, CDR1 is SNHLY, CDR2 FYNNEI. The CDR3 DNA is TGTGCCAGCAGTGATCGGGACAGGTCTAATTCACCCCTCCACTTT. It encodes CASSDRDRSNSPLHF.

The chain is built from TRBV23-1 and TRBJ1-2, with D perhaps matching TRBD1 (6 bases). TRBV23-1 is reported as an ORF; its role is uncertain. The CDR3 loop spans 13 amino acids. CDR3 region: CASFWGLWGGYTF. In DNA, the CDR3 is TGCGCGTCATTTTGGGGGCTCTGGGGTGGCTACACCTTC.